The rows below give T cell receptor beta chains drawn from one sample of a study of cytomegalovirus exposure and HLA in healthy donors. Data came from immunoSEQ multiplex PCR; TCRdb stores just in-frame clones and leaves some out. The sample records about 160,000 clones, less than 90% being singletons. Sequenced input: PBMCs. Receptors were obtained from a woman younger than 35 in good health and CMV-seronegative. Both conserved end residues are part of each CDR3. Fields, in order: V gene, CDR3 protein.

V gene: TRBV9; CDR3 protein: CASSEAPLDSGEQFF
V gene: TRBV6-5; CDR3 protein: CASSSGQTGTDTQYF
V gene: TRBV4-1; CDR3 protein: CASSQPARDASHSQYF
V gene: TRBV5-4; CDR3 protein: CASSPSPSGVEQYF
V gene: TRBV9; CDR3 protein: CASSQQGDEQYF
V gene: TRBV2; CDR3 protein: CAINASGSYEQYF
V gene: TRBV5-1; CDR3 protein: CASSLTAGRGLSPLHF
V gene: TRBV28; CDR3 protein: CASSPRDRDGYTF
V gene: TRBV6-6; CDR3 protein: CASSYGTGNEQYF
V gene: TRBV28; CDR3 protein: CASSQGSETWQYF
V gene: TRBV5-1; CDR3 protein: CASSLESEQYF
V gene: TRBV27; CDR3 protein: CASSLVPRGDEKLFF
V gene: TRBV19; CDR3 protein: CASSPPMNQPQHF
V gene: TRBV11-2; CDR3 protein: CASSRTGSEAFF
V gene: TRBV2; CDR3 protein: CASSEASAGETQYF
V gene: TRBV7-8; CDR3 protein: CASSPQLAGGPFGANVLTF
V gene: TRBV27; CDR3 protein: CASSPRGTEAFF
V gene: TRBV27; CDR3 protein: CASSLGYGGNEAFF
V gene: TRBV5-1; CDR3 protein: CASSRGQDRGPTSPLHF
V gene: TRBV2; CDR3 protein: CASKEGASYEQYF
V gene: TRBV19; CDR3 protein: CASSINSNPYNEQFF
V gene: TRBV27; CDR3 protein: CASSLKASGNEQFF
V gene: TRBV5-4; CDR3 protein: CASSLGGGRIIGSTF
V gene: TRBV11-2; CDR3 protein: CASSQTSGHLYEQYF
V gene: TRBV5-6; CDR3 protein: CASSLAGRNQPQHF
V gene: TRBV6-4; CDR3 protein: CASSAGSTHNEQFF
V gene: TRBV5-1; CDR3 protein: CASSLDGGAGANVLTF
V gene: TRBV27; CDR3 protein: CASRDLGWDTEAFF
V gene: TRBV4-1; CDR3 protein: CASSPPRQSYEQYF
V gene: TRBV28; CDR3 protein: CASSRETYNEQFF
V gene: TRBV28; CDR3 protein: CASSPIGEGGEQFF
V gene: TRBV28; CDR3 protein: CASSPTPGQGINTEAFF
V gene: TRBV28; CDR3 protein: CASSLATRTGSNYGYTF
V gene: TRBV19; CDR3 protein: CASSSPGGFWDTEAFF
V gene: TRBV9; CDR3 protein: CASSVGQGGVNEQFF
V gene: TRBV5-1; CDR3 protein: CASSLTANTEAFF
V gene: TRBV14; CDR3 protein: CASSLNMNSPLHF
V gene: TRBV27; CDR3 protein: CASSLGTSGGARETQYF
V gene: TRBV6-5; CDR3 protein: CASSYSNERGNTIYF
V gene: TRBV2; CDR3 protein: CARSYANEQFF
V gene: TRBV30; CDR3 protein: CACSGESFSGANVLTF
V gene: TRBV7-2; CDR3 protein: CALRLNTEAFF
V gene: TRBV19; CDR3 protein: CASLDRGPPYSNQPQHF